These 23 T cell receptor beta chains were sequenced from one sample in a study of blood T cell repertoires in COVID-19. Data came from immunoSEQ multiplex PCR; TCRdb stores just in-frame clones and leaves some out. The sample records 95,000 to 150,000 clones, around 86% being singletons. The sample was peripheral blood. The source of these receptors is a man in his forties or fifties with acute or convalescent COVID-19.

J is TRBJ2-7 and V is TRBV5-6, with 11 bases aligning to TRBD2. Germline lookup yields CDR1 SGHDT and CDR2 YYEEEE. V shed 1 base, J shed 6 bases, and the junction held 9 bases outside the gene matches. The CDR3 spans 16 residues. The CDR3: CASSLSRLAGYLEQYF. In nucleotides, the CDR3 is TGTGCCAGCAGCTTGAGTCGACTAGCGGGGTACCTCGAGCAGTACTTC.

The rearrangement uses TRBV18 and TRBJ1-2; weak D call: TRBD1 (6 bases). Germline loops: CDR1 KGHSH, CDR2 LQKENI. This CDR3 is 15 amino acids long. V lost 6 bases to trimming and J lost 1 base, with 15 bases between them. CDR3 nucleotides: TGTGCCAGCTCTTCCATCCGGACAGATAACTATGGCTACACCTTC. Translated: CASSSIRTDNYGYTF.

This clone came up once. This chain connects TRBV29-1 to TRBJ2-3, with 7 bases identical to TRBD2. With 8 bases clipped from V and 2 bases from J, the junction kept 4 bases outside the gene matches. The V gene's germline CDR1 is SQVTM and CDR2 ANQGSEA. The CDR3 runs to 12 residues. The CDR3 DNA is TGCAGCTCCGGACTAGTCACAGATACGCAGTATTTT. Amino acid sequence: CSSGLVTDTQYF.

In regard to this clone: Additional DNA sequences in this sample encode the identical CDR3. The J gene is TRBJ1-2, the V gene TRBV30; possible D gene TRBD1, 6 bases. CDR1 and CDR2 (germline): GTSNPN, SVGIG (reference sequence). Trimming removed 2 bases at V and 2 bases at J, with 9 bases between. This CDR3 is 13 amino acids long. CDR3 DNA: TGTGCCTGGAGTCGGGGGGCAAACTATGGCTACACCTTC. Encoded protein: CAWSRGANYGYTF.

V gene TRBV7-2 combines with J gene TRBJ2-7; D is possibly TRBD2 (6 bases). Deletions cut 5 bases from V and 5 bases from J, with 13 bases between. Germline CDR1 and CDR2: SGHTA and FQGNSA. The CDR3 has 13 residues. The CDR3 DNA reads as TGTGCCAGCAGCAGAACGGGACTTCACGAGCAGTACTTC. This gives the protein CASSRTGLHEQYF.

This clone was seen more than once but under ten times. This chain links TRBV6-5 with TRBJ1-2, with unresolved D. V lost 5 bases and J 4 bases, leaving 8 bases between the germline ends. The CDR3 extends over 12 amino acids. Germline V lookup: CDR1 MNHEY, CDR2 SVGAGI. The DNA for the CDR3 is TGTGCCAGCAGTCCGTACTCCTATGGCTACACCTTC. This codes for CASSPYSYGYTF.

V and J are TRBV6-5 and TRBJ2-7; a possible D gene is TRBD1 (6 bases). This CDR3 region has 13 residues. The germline CDR1 and CDR2 sequences are MNHEY and SVGAGI. V was trimmed by 7 bases and J by 2 bases, leaving 12 bases between them. CDR3 sequence: CASKQGTTYEQYF. The CDR3 region has the DNA TGTGCCAGCAAACAGGGAACCACCTACGAGCAGTACTTC.

The J gene is TRBJ2-1, the V gene TRBV10-2, with 10 bases fitting TRBD2. Per germline, CDR1 WSHSY and CDR2 SAAADI. The CDR3 sequence is 15 residues long. V shed 1 base, J shed 8 bases, and the junction held 5 bases outside the gene matches. The CDR3 reads CASSELASGSDEQFF. The CDR3 DNA sequence: TGCGCCAGCAGTGAGTTAGCTAGCGGGAGCGATGAGCAGTTCTTC.

The chain couples TRBV12-5 to TRBJ1-5; TRBD1 might be the D (5 bases). The V gene's germline CDR1 is LGHNT and CDR2 FRNRAP. Trimming cost V 4 bases and J 5 bases, with 12 bases left between them. This CDR3 is 14 amino acids long. This CDR3 reads CASGSRDSHQPQHF. For the CDR3, the DNA is TGTGCTAGTGGTTCCCGGGACTCCCATCAGCCCCAGCATTTT. Variable domain in full (rest from reference TRBV12-5 and TRBJ1-5): DARVTQTPRHKVTEMGQEVTMRCQPILGHNTVFWYRQTMMQGLELLAYFRNRAPLDDSGMPKDRFSAEMPDATLATLKIQPSEPRDSAVYFCASGSRDSHQPQHFGDGTRLSIL.

J is TRBJ1-1 and V is TRBV6-2 or TRBV6-3; D perhaps matches TRBD1 (6 bases). The CDR3 length is 14 residues. Trimming stripped 0 bases from V and 11 bases from J, with 16 bases between. From germline, CDR1 is MNHEY and CDR2 SVGEGT. CDR3 coding DNA: TGTGCCAGCAGTTACTCGCGGACAGCCTTGGGGGCTTTCTTT. It is translated as CASSYSRTALGAFF.

The chain couples TRBV19 to TRBJ2-1; 11 bases line up with TRBD1. The CDR3 is made up of 15 amino acids. V was clipped by 4 bases and J by 6 bases; unmatched bases: 5. Germline CDR1 is LNHDA and CDR2 is SQIVND (reference sequence). CDR3 region: CASSTPGTGGNEQFF. In DNA form, the CDR3 reads TGTGCCAGTAGTACCCCCGGGACAGGGGGCAATGAGCAGTTCTTC.

This chain uses TRBV6-2 or TRBV6-3 with TRBJ2-2; D perhaps matches TRBD2 (7 bases). Germline V gene lookup returns CDR1 MNHEY and CDR2 SVGEGT. CDR3 length: 16 amino acids. The ends were cut back, 1 base at V and 3 bases at J, with 12 bases in the middle. The CDR3 DNA reads as TGTGCCAGCAGTTACTTTGGGGGGGCCGACACCGGGGAGCTGTTTTTT. Its translation: CASSYFGGADTGELFF.

This chain joins TRBV2 and TRBJ2-1; 7 nucleotides align to TRBD2. The length of the CDR3 is 12 residues. The V and J ends lost 6 bases and 5 bases, in that order; junction bases with no gene match: 1. Germline loops: CDR1 SNHLY, CDR2 FYNNEI. CDR3: CASRGLDNEQFF. The DNA of the CDR3 is TGTGCCAGCAGAGGACTAGACAATGAGCAGTTCTTC.

This chain links TRBV10-2 with TRBJ1-5; D call uncertain. Between the trimmed V and J ends, which lost 5 bases and 5 bases, there was a span of 7 bases. The CDR3 spans 12 residues. Germline V CDR1 and CDR2: WSHSY, SAAADI. DNA for the CDR3: TGCGCCAGCAGTCGCCGAGATCAGCCCCAGCATTTT. Its protein product is CASSRRDQPQHF.

The chain uses TRBV2 and TRBJ1-5; D remains unclear. Between the trimmed V and J ends, which lost 4 bases and 4 bases, there was a span of 14 bases. Germline V gene data show CDR1 as SNHLY and CDR2 as FYNNEI. The CDR3 runs 15 residues. CDR3 nucleotide sequence: TGTGCCAGCAGTGCCCCGGGAATGCGGAATCAGCCCCAGCATTTT. Translating gives CASSAPGMRNQPQHF.

V gene TRBV7-8 combines with J gene TRBJ1-4; 7 bases match TRBD1. V lost 5 bases and J lost 5; bases outside the gene matches: 8. The CDR3 extends over 15 amino acids. Germline CDR1 SGHVS, CDR2 FQNEAQ. CDR3 bases: TGTGCCAGCAGCAATTACAGGGGAAGGAATGAAAAACTGTTTTTT. It translates to CASSNYRGRNEKLFF. Full variable domain (remainder filled in from reference TRBV7-8 and TRBJ1-4): GAGVSQSPRYKVAKRGQDVALRCDPISGHVSLFWYQQALGQGPEFLTYFQNEAQLDKSGLPSDRFFAERPEGSVSTLKIQRTQQEDSAVYLCASSNYRGRNEKLFFGSGTQLSVL.

In nucleotides, the CDR3 is TGTGCCAGCAGGCACAGGGATTCACCCCTCCACTTT. Amino acid sequence: CASRHRDSPLHF. The V gene is TRBV6-5, the J gene TRBJ1-6; tentative D call: TRBD1 (6 bases). V lost 6 bases, J lost 8 bases, and 8 bases lay in between. The CDR3 runs to 12 residues. CDR1 and CDR2 from the germline V gene are MNHEY and SVGAGI.

The chain employs TRBV6-6 and TRBJ1-5; D possibly corresponds to TRBD1 (5 bases). The CDR3 contains 14 residues. CDR1 and CDR2 from the germline V gene are MNHNY and SVGAGI (reference sequence). Trimming removed 0 bases at V and 5 bases at J, with 8 bases between. The CDR3 loop is CASSYSGGDQPQHF. CDR3 in DNA: TGTGCCAGCAGTTACTCTGGAGGGGATCAGCCCCAGCATTTT.

This clone was seen a single time. V usage is TRBV10-3 and J usage is TRBJ1-1, with D perhaps matching TRBD1 (5 bases). Germline V gives CDR1 ENHRY, CDR2 SYGVKD. There are 15 residues in the CDR3. V was shortened by 6 bases and J by 4 bases, with 18 bases between the two germline ends. The CDR3 reads CAIRRGLGEGTEAFF. Written as DNA, the CDR3 is TGTGCCATCAGGAGGGGTTTGGGGGAGGGCACTGAAGCTTTCTTT.

The rearrangement uses TRBV15 and TRBJ1-5; 8 bases align to TRBD1. V gave up 4 bases and J gave up 6 bases; unmatched junction bases: 8. The CDR3 contains 15 residues. Germline values: CDR1 LNHNV, CDR2 YYDKDF (reference sequence). This CDR3 reads CATSIIRQGSQPQHF. CDR3 nucleotides: TGTGCCACCAGCATCATTAGACAGGGGAGTCAGCCCCAGCATTTT.

The V gene is TRBV5-4, the J gene TRBJ1-4; 7 bases agree with TRBD1. Losses at the gene ends were 4 bases for V and 5 bases for J; bases not matched to a gene: 5. The CDR3 consists of 14 residues. Germline CDR1 SGHNT, CDR2 YYREEE (reference sequence). CDR3 sequence: CASSAGQLNEKLFF. The CDR3 coding sequence is TGTGCCAGCAGCGCGGGACAGCTAAATGAAAAACTGTTTTTT.

This chain connects TRBV5-1 to TRBJ2-3; TRBD1 agrees at 7 bases. After removal of 5 bases from V and 4 bases from J, the junction contained 7 bases not matched to a gene. Germline V gene lookup returns CDR1 SGHRS and CDR2 YFSETQ. This CDR3 has 14 residues. The CDR3 sequence: CASRTGSGADTQYF. In DNA form, the CDR3 reads TGCGCCAGCAGGACAGGGTCTGGGGCAGATACGCAGTATTTT.

This clone showed up just once. The V and J genes are TRBV19 and TRBJ2-2; TRBD1 matches 7 bases. This CDR3 has 17 amino acids. Germline-derived CDR1 and CDR2 are LNHDA and SQIVND (reference sequence). Germline trimming cut 5 bases from V and 0 bases from J; bases unmatched to any gene: 9. The CDR3 DNA follows: TGTGCCAGTAGTTTTGTGGCGCAGGGGGCGAACACCGGGGAGCTGTTTTTT. Protein: CASSFVAQGANTGELFF.